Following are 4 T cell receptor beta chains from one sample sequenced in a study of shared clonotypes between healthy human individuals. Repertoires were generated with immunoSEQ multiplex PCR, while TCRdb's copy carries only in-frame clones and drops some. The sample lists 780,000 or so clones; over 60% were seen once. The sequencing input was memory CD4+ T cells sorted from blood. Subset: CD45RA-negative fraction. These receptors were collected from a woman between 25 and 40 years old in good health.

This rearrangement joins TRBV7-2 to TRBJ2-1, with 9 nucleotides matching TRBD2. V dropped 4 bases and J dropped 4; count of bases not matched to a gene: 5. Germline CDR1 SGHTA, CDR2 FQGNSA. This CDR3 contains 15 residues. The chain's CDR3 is CASSSWTSEYNEQFF. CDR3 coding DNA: TGTGCCAGCAGCTCCTGGACTAGCGAATACAATGAGCAGTTCTTC.

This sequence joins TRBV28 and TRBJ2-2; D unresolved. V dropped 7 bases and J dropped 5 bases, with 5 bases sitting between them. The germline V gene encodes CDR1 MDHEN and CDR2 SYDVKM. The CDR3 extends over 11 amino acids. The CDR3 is CASKGTGELFF. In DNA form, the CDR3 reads TGTGCCAGCAAGGGAACCGGGGAGCTGTTTTTT.

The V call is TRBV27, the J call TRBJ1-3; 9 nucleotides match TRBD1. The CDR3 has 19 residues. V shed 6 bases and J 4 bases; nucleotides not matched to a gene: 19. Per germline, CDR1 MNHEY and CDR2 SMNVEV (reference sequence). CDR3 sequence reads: CASSNRYPRDRGSGNTIYF. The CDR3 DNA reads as TGTGCCAGCAGCAATCGGTATCCCCGAGACAGGGGGTCAGGAAACACCATATATTTT.

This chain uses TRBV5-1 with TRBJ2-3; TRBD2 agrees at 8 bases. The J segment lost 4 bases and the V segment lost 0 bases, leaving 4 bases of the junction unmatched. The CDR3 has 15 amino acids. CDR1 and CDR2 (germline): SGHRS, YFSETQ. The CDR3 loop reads CASSLGGTSADTQYF. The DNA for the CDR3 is TGCGCCAGCAGCTTGGGCGGGACTAGTGCAGATACGCAGTATTTT.